This T cell receptor beta chain is from a study of OX40 agonist ivuxolimab in advanced cancers. The CDR3 totals 17 residues. Germline V gene sequence: CDR1 SGHRS, CDR2 YFSETQ. V lost 1 base and J lost 3, with 17 bases in between. The table came from immunoSEQ multiplex PCR; TCRdb's copy has only in-frame clones and leaves some out. The data show tens of thousands of clones, about nine tenths seen once. This sequence was found in an adult with an advanced solid tumor such as melanoma, head and neck, liver or kidney cancer. Sample: CD4+ or CD8+ T cells sorted from blood, taken in a trial of the OX40 agonist ivuxolimab. The V gene is TRBV5-1, the J gene TRBJ1-3; D uncertain. CDR3 region: CASSLSNPGGSGNTIYF. The CDR3 bases are TGCGCCAGCAGCTTGTCTAACCCTGGTGGGAGTGGAAACACCATATATTTT.